This T cell receptor beta chain is drawn from a study of blood T cell repertoires in COVID-19. There are 15 residues in the CDR3. CDR1 and CDR2 from the germline V gene are SGHAT and FQNNGV. Trimming cost V 6 bases and J 2 bases; bases outside gene matches: 5. Data came from immunoSEQ multiplex PCR; TCRdb stores just in-frame clones and leaves some out. The profile covers about 200,000 clones, with over 80% appearing a single time and roughly 3.2% taken by the ten largest. The chain joins TRBV11-2 to TRBJ2-7; TRBD1 agrees at 12 bases. The specimen was PBMCs or T cells enriched from blood (not recorded which). This receptor was obtained from a woman aged 25-40 years who had been exposed to COVID-19. CDR3 bases: TGTGCCAGCAGTCAAGGGACAGGGGGCGCCTACGAGCAGTACTTC. Translating gives CASSQGTGGAYEQYF. Full variable domain (remainder filled in from reference TRBV11-2 and TRBJ2-7): EAGVAQSPRYKIIEKRQSVAFWCNPISGHATLYWYQQILGQGPKLLIQFQNNGVVDDSQLPKDRFSAERLKGVDSTLKIQPAKLEDSAVYLCASSQGTGGAYEQYFGPGTRLTVT.